This T cell receptor beta chain was captured by sequencing in a study of blood T cell repertoires in COVID-19. Clones were sequenced by immunoSEQ multiplex PCR, and TCRdb holds only the in-frame ones, with some missing. Seen here are about 250,000 clones, approximately 90% observed once, and the top ten hold less than 3%. Germline V gives CDR1 MNHEY, CDR2 SMNVEV (reference sequence). J lost 7 bases, V lost 2 bases, and 4 bases had no gene match. This CDR3 has 14 residues. The sequenced material came from peripheral blood. This rearrangement joins TRBV27 to TRBJ1-4; 7 bases line up with TRBD1. The receptor comes from a woman in her twenties or thirties with active or convalescent COVID-19. The chain's CDR3 is CASSLRQGIEKLFF. The CDR3 DNA follows: TGTGCCAGCAGTTTACGACAGGGAATTGAAAAACTGTTTTTT.